Sequencing of this TCR beta chain was carried out in a study of T cell responses to AZD1222 COVID-19 vaccine. Study results and limitations: Clonal diversity may have been underestimated in mostly white British donors. CD4 TCRs linked to vaccination spanned spike, dominating at 160-218 and 743-854. Repertoires were obtained solely post-peak T cell response.

J lost 2 bases, V lost 6 bases, and 6 bases had no gene match. The CDR3 contains 15 residues. The germline V gene encodes CDR1 SGHRS and CDR2 YFSETQ. Remarks on this clone: Its cognate antigen is unknown.

Second-dose intervals of approximately 4 or approximately 12 weeks were pooled. The assay was immunoSEQ multiplex PCR, and TCRdb's table has in-frame clones only and misses some. The sample yields roughly 180,000 clones, 90% to 95% seen once. Source: peripheral blood, taken 28 days after the second AZD1222 dose. The V and J genes are TRBV5-1 and TRBJ2-1; 9 bases are shared with TRBD2. The source of this sequence is an adult who received the AZD1222 COVID-19 vaccine. The DNA of the CDR3 is TGCGCCAGCACCGAGTTAGCGGGAGCCTACAATGAGCAGTTCTTC. It encodes CASTELAGAYNEQFF.